The 8 T cell receptor beta chains below all came from one sample that was sequenced in a study of CD8 T cells in Susac syndrome. Random-hexamer reverse transcription was applied to about 0.5 to 1 ug RNA. In TCRdb, the immunoSEQ multiplex PCR reads were re-called with MiXCR into one record per CDR3 protein. The top ten hold about 0.51% of the sample, which has approximately 150,000 distinct CDR3 sequences, around 85% seen once. Sequenced input: CD8+ T cells from PBMCs. The receptor set was obtained from a human donor with multiple sclerosis.

The chain joins TRBV12-3 or TRBV12-4 to TRBJ2-7; tentative D call: TRBD2 (6 bases). V lost 2 bases and J 7 bases, leaving 15 bases between the germline ends. CDR3 length: 14 amino acids. CDR3 DNA sequence: TGTGCCAGCAGTTTATCGACTAGTAGTAATGAGCAGTACTTC. Its translation is CASSLSTSSNEQYF.

The rearrangement links TRBV12-3 or TRBV12-4 to TRBJ2-6; D remains unclear. V was cut by 5 bases and J by 4 bases, with 12 bases left in between. This CDR3 spans 15 amino acids. The CDR3: CASSPLPWGANVLTF. The CDR3 coding sequence is TGTGCCAGCAGTCCCCTACCCTGGGGGGCCAACGTCCTGACTTTC.

The chain uses TRBV27 and TRBJ1-1; 9 positions agree with TRBD1. The germline gives CDR1 MNHEY, CDR2 SMNVEV (reference sequence). Trimming cost V 5 bases and J 5 bases; bases outside gene matches: 9. The CDR3 runs to 15 residues. As DNA, the CDR3 is TGTGCCAGCAGTCCCGGGACAGGGAGGGGGACTGAAGCTTTCTTT. This encodes CASSPGTGRGTEAFF.

The rearrangement joins TRBV12-3 or TRBV12-4 to TRBJ2-5; D gene uncertain. This CDR3 is built from 14 residues. V was clipped by 5 bases and J by 1 base, with 11 bases between them. This CDR3 is CASSPLSVQETQYF. The DNA for the CDR3 is TGTGCCAGCAGTCCCCTCAGCGTCCAAGAGACCCAGTACTTC.

The chain couples TRBV7-9 to TRBJ1-1; D uncertain. The CDR3 has 10 residues. CDR1 SEHNR and CDR2 FQNEAQ come from the germline V gene (reference sequence). V lost 5 bases and J 5 bases, leaving 3 bases between the germline ends. DNA of the CDR3: TGTGCCAGCAGCCGAACTGAAGCTTTCTTT. This gives the protein CASSRTEAFF.

The J gene is TRBJ1-1, the V gene TRBV19; D is perhaps TRBD1 (5 bases). V lost 9 bases and J 5 bases, leaving 16 bases between the germline ends. Germline CDR1 reads LNHDA; CDR2 reads SQIVND (reference sequence). CDR3 length equals 13 residues. The CDR3 loop reads CASSTQGLTEAFF. In nucleotides, the CDR3 is TGTGCCAGCTCGACCCAGGGACTTACTGAAGCTTTCTTT.

This rearrangement joins TRBV28 to TRBJ2-5; D is undetermined. V lost 2 bases and J lost 6, with 4 bases in between. Per germline, CDR1 MDHEN and CDR2 SYDVKM. The CDR3 runs to 11 residues. The CDR3 DNA sequence: TGTGCCAGCAGTTTACTGCAGACCCAGTACTTC. Translated, it gives CASSLLQTQYF. Full variable domain (rest looked up from reference TRBV28 and TRBJ2-5): DVKVTQSSRYLVKRTGEKVFLECVQDMDHENMFWYRQDPGLGLRLIYFSYDVKMKEKGDIPEGYSVSREKKERFSLILESASTNQTSMYLCASSLLQTQYFGPGTRLLVL.

The rearrangement uses TRBV30 and TRBJ2-5, with D tentatively TRBD1 (6 bases). V was clipped by 2 bases and J by 7 bases, with 17 bases between them. This CDR3 comprises 14 residues. Germline-derived CDR1 and CDR2 are GTSNPN and SVGIG (reference sequence). The CDR3 bases are TGTGCCTGGAGTACCCGGACAGCAAGATGGACCCAGTACTTC. Amino acid sequence: CAWSTRTARWTQYF.